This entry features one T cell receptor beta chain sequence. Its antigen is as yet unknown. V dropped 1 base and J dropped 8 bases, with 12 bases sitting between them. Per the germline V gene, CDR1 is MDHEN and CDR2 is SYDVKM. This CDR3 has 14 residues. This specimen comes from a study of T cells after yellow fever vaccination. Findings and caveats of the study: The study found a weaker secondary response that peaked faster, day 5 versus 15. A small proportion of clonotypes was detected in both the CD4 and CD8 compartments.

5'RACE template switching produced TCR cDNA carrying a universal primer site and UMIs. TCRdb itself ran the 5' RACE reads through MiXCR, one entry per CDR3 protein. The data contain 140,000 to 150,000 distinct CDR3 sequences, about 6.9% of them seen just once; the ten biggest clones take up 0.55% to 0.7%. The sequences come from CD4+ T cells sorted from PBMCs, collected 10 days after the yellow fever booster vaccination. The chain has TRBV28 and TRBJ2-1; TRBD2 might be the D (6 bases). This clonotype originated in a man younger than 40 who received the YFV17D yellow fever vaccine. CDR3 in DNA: TGTGCCAGCAGTTTATCCGGGAGAAGAGATGAGCAGTTCTTC. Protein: CASSLSGRRDEQFF.